This T cell receptor (beta chain) was captured in a study of shared clonotypes between healthy human individuals. The CDR3 sequence is 16 residues long. Germline loops: CDR1 SGHRS, CDR2 YFSETQ. After removal of 4 bases from V and 0 bases from J, the junction contained 6 bases not matched to a gene. With respect to this clone: The antigen remains unidentified.

On sorted subsets, replicate PCRs used 150 to 250 ng DNA, or some 28,000 T cell genomes. TCRdb's copy holds only in-frame clones and misses some; the assay was immunoSEQ multiplex PCR. The sample carries millions of clones, 85% to 95% recorded once. Study-wide results and limits: Collection of samples was limited to blood; tissue repertoires likely differ. A handful of donors shared 4.5% to 6.5% of their naive CD4 clonotypes.

Sequenced material: naive CD4+ T cells sorted from blood. Subset: CD45RA+ positively selected. This receptor was identified in a man between 18 and 35 years old in good health. The gene calls are TRBV5-1 and TRBJ1-1, with 10 bases fitting TRBD1. CDR3 coding DNA: TGCGCCAGCAGCCTGGGACAGGGGTCTATGAACACTGAAGCTTTCTTT. Protein: CASSLGQGSMNTEAFF.